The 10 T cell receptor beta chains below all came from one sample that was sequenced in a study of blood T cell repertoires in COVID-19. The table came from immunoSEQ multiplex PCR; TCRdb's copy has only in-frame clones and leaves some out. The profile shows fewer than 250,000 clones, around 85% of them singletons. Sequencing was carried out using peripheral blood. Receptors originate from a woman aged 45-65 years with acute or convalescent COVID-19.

The CDR3 sequence: CASTPSGTYEQYF. In DNA, the CDR3 is TGTGCCAGTACCCCTAGCGGAACCTACGAGCAGTACTTC. This chain connects TRBV19 to TRBJ2-7, with 7 bases identical to TRBD2. This CDR3 spans 13 amino acids. V shed 7 bases and J 2 bases; nucleotides not matched to a gene: 5. Germline V gene sequence: CDR1 LNHDA, CDR2 SQIVND (reference sequence). Complete variable domain (other parts from reference TRBV19 and TRBJ2-7): DGGITQSPKYLFRKEGQNVTLSCEQNLNHDAMYWYRQDPGQGLRLIYYSQIVNDFQKGDIAEGYSVSREKKESFPLTVTSAQKNPTAFYLCASTPSGTYEQYFGPGTRLTVT.

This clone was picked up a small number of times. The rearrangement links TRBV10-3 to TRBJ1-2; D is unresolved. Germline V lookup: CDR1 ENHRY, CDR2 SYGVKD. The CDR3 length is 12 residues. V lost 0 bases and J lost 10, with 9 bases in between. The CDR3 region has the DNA TGTGCCATCAGTGAGTCCGCGAGAACCTACACCTTC. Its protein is CAISESARTYTF.

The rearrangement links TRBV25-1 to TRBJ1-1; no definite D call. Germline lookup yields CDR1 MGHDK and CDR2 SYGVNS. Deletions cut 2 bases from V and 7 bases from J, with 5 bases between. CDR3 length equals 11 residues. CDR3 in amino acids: CASSELYEAFF. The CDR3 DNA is TGTGCCAGCAGTGAACTATATGAAGCTTTCTTT.

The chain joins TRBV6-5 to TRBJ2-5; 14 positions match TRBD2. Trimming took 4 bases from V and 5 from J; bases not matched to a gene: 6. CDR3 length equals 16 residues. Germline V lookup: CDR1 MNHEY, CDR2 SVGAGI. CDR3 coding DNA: TGTGCCAGCAGTTCGACTAGCGGGAGGGCCACGGAGACCCAGTACTTC. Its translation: CASSSTSGRATETQYF.

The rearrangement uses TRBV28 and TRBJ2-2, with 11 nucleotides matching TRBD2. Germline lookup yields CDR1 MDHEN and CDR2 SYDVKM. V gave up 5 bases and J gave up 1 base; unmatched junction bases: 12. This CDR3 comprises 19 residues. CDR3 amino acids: CASSPLRASGGMNTGELFF. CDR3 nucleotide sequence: TGTGCCAGCAGTCCACTTCGGGCTAGCGGGGGGATGAACACCGGGGAGCTGTTTTTT.

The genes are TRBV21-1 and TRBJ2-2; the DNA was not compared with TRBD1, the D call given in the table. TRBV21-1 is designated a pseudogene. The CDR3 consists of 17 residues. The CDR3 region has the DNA TGTGCCAGCAGCGGGACCGGGACAGGGGGCTACACCGGGGAGCTGTTTTTT. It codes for CASSGTGTGGYTGELFF.

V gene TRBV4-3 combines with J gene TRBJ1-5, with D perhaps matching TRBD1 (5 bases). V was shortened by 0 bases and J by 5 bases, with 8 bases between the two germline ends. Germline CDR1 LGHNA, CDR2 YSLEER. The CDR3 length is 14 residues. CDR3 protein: CASSQDAGHQPQHF. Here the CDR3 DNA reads TGCGCCAGCAGCCAAGACGCGGGACATCAGCCCCAGCATTTT.

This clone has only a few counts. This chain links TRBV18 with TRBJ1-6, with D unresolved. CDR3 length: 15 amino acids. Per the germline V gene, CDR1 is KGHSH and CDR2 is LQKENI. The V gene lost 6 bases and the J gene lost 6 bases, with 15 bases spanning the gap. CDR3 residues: CASSLDGRSNSPLHF. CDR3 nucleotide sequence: TGTGCCAGCTCCCTTGATGGGAGGTCTAATTCACCCCTCCACTTT.

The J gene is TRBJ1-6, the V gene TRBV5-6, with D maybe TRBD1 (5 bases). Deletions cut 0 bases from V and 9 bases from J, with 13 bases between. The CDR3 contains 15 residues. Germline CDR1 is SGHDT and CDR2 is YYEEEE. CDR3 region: CASSLDRGSGSPLHF. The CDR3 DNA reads TGTGCCAGCAGCTTGGATAGGGGTTCGGGTTCACCCCTCCACTTT.

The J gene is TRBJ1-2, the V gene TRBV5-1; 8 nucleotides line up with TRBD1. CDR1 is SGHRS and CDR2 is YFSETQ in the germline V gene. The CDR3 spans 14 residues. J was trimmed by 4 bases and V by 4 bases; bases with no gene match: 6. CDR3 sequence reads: CASSTGQALYGYTF. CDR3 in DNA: TGCGCCAGCAGCACGGGACAGGCACTCTATGGCTACACCTTC.